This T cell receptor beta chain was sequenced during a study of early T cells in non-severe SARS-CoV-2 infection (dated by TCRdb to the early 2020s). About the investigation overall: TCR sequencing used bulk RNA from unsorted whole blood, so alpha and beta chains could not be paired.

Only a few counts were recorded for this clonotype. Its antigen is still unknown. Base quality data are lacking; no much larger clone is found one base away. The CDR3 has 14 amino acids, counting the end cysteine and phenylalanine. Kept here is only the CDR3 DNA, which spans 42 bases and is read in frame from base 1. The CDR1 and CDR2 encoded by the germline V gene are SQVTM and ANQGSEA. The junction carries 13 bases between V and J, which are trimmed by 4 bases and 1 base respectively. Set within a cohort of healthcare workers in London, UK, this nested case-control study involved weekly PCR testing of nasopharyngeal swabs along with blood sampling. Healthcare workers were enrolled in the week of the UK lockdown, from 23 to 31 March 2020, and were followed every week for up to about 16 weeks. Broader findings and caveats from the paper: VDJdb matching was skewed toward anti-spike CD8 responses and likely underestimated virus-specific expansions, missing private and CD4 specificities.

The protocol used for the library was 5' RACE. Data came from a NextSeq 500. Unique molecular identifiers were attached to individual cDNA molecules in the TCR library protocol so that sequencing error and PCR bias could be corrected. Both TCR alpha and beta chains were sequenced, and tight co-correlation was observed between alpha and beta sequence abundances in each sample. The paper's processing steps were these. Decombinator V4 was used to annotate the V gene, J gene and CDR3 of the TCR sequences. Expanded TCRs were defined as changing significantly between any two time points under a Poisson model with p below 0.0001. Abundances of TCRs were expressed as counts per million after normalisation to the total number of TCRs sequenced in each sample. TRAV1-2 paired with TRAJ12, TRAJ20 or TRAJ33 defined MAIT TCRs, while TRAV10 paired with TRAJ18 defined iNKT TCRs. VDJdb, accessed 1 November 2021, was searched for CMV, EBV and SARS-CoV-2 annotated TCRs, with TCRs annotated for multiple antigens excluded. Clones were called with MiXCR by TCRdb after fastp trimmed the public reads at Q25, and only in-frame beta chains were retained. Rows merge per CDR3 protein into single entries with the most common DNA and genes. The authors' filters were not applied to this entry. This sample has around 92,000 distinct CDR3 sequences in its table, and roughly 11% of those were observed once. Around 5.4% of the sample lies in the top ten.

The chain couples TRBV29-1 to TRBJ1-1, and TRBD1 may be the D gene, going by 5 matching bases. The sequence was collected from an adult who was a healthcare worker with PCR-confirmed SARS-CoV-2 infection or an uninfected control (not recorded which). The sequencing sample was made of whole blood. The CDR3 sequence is CSVVPRDPNTEAFF. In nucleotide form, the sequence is TGCAGCGTTGTTCCTCGGGACCCGAACACTGAAGCTTTCTTT.